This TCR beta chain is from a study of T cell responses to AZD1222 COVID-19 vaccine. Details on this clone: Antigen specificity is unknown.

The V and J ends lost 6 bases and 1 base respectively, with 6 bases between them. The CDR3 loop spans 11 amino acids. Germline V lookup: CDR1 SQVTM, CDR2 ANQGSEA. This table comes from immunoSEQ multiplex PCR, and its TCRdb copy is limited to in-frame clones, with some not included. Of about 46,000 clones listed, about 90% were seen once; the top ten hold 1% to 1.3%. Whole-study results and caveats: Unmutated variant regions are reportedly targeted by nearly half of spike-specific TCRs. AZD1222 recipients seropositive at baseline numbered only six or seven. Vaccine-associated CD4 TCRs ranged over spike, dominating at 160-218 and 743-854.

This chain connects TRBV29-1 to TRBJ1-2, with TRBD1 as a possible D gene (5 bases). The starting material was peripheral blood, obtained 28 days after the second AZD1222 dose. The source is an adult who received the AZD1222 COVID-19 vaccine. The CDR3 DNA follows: TGCAGCGTAGGGGTTAACTATGGCTACACCTTC. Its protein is CSVGVNYGYTF.